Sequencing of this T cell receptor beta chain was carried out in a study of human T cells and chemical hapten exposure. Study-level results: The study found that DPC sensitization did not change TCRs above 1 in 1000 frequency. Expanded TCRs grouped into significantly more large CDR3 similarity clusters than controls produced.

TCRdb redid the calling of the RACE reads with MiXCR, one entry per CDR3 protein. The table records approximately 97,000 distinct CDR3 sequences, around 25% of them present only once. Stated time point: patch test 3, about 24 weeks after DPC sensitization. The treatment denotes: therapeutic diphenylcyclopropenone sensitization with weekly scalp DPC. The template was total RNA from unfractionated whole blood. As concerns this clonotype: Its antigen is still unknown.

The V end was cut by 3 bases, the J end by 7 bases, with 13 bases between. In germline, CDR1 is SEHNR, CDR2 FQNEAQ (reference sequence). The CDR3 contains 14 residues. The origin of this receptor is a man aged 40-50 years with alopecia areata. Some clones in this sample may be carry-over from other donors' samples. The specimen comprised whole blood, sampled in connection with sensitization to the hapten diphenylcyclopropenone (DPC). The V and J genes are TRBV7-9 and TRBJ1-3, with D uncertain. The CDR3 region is CASSFTDGRNTIYF. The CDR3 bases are TGTGCCAGCAGCTTCACGGACGGTAGGAACACCATATATTTT.